A selection of T cell receptor beta chains follows, all from one sample in a study of T cells expressing NK-cell markers. TCRdb re-called the 5' RACE reads; one entry per CDR3 protein, DNA not given. Listed are 90,000 to 130,000 distinct CDR3 sequences; roughly 20% falls within the top ten. The sample was blood T cells: a sorted CD56 or NKG2C T cell subset, CD4+ or CD8+ T cells, or bulk PBMC T cells (not recorded which). These receptors originate from a woman aged 18-70 years in good health. The CDR3 runs from the conserved cysteine through the conserved F or W.

v_gene: TRBV6-5; j_gene: TRBJ2-2; CDR3aa: CASSYSPGTADTGELFF
v_gene: TRBV20-1; j_gene: TRBJ2-7; CDR3aa: CSAKVAGLYEQYF
v_gene: TRBV5-1; j_gene: TRBJ2-7; CDR3aa: CASRPTSDYEQYF
v_gene: TRBV29-1; j_gene: TRBJ1-2; CDR3aa: CSALDGYGYTF
v_gene: TRBV16; j_gene: TRBJ2-1; CDR3aa: CASSQSTYNEQFF
v_gene: TRBV28; j_gene: TRBJ2-5; CDR3aa: CASRGQAQETQYF
v_gene: TRBV2; j_gene: TRBJ2-1; CDR3aa: CASSPYGGSHEQFF
v_gene: TRBV10-1; j_gene: TRBJ2-2; CDR3aa: CASSEQATTGELFF
v_gene: TRBV27; j_gene: TRBJ2-1; CDR3aa: CASSLERTIYNEQFF
v_gene: TRBV24-1; j_gene: TRBJ2-1; CDR3aa: CATSDTVNEQFF
v_gene: TRBV29-1; j_gene: TRBJ1-1; CDR3aa: CSVEGGTEAFF
v_gene: TRBV12-3/TRBV12-4; j_gene: TRBJ1-5; CDR3aa: CASSPPYNQPQHF
v_gene: TRBV5-1; j_gene: TRBJ2-1; CDR3aa: CASSDIQLPGRYNEQFF
v_gene: TRBV12-3/TRBV12-4; j_gene: TRBJ2-5; CDR3aa: CASRGRQETQYF
v_gene: TRBV7-9; j_gene: TRBJ2-1; CDR3aa: CASSPSSGGAVNEQFF
v_gene: TRBV3-1; j_gene: TRBJ2-7; CDR3aa: CASSPDRYYEQYF
v_gene: TRBV27; j_gene: TRBJ2-3; CDR3aa: CASSDLSGGLTDTQYF
v_gene: TRBV7-9; j_gene: TRBJ1-1; CDR3aa: CASSFPSGTEAFF
v_gene: TRBV5-4; j_gene: TRBJ1-1; CDR3aa: CASSLEDIPEAFF
v_gene: TRBV28; j_gene: TRBJ2-3; CDR3aa: CASMAGTSTDTQYF
v_gene: TRBV6-2/TRBV6-3; j_gene: TRBJ1-5; CDR3aa: CASRPGQGNQPQHF
v_gene: TRBV20-1; j_gene: TRBJ2-1; CDR3aa: CSASSASGGLMGEQFF
v_gene: TRBV5-1; j_gene: TRBJ1-1; CDR3aa: CASSWGDTEAFF
v_gene: TRBV7-9; j_gene: TRBJ1-4; CDR3aa: CASSPLTSTNEKLFF
v_gene: TRBV6-5; j_gene: TRBJ2-3; CDR3aa: CASSILAGATDTQYF
v_gene: TRBV5-5; j_gene: TRBJ2-7; CDR3aa: CASSPTSGSYEQYF
v_gene: TRBV12-3/TRBV12-4; j_gene: TRBJ1-3; CDR3aa: CASSLWADGNTIYF
v_gene: TRBV7-9; j_gene: TRBJ2-3; CDR3aa: CASSLGYGGRSTDTQYF
v_gene: TRBV7-9; j_gene: TRBJ2-1; CDR3aa: CASSSGAGTTSYEQFF
v_gene: TRBV29-1; j_gene: TRBJ2-1; CDR3aa: CSVEERGASGPTYNEQFF
v_gene: TRBV13; j_gene: TRBJ2-5; CDR3aa: CASSLEGTQYF
v_gene: TRBV7-9; j_gene: TRBJ2-2; CDR3aa: CASSPGLAQHTGELFF
v_gene: TRBV27; j_gene: TRBJ2-7; CDR3aa: CASSGQGSSYEQYF
v_gene: TRBV9; j_gene: TRBJ2-2; CDR3aa: CASSVGWLANTGELFF
v_gene: TRBV20-1; j_gene: TRBJ2-2; CDR3aa: CSAPQQKGVFTGELFF
v_gene: TRBV5-4; j_gene: TRBJ2-1; CDR3aa: CASSYSGHEQFF
v_gene: TRBV4-3; j_gene: TRBJ2-2; CDR3aa: CASSQAPSGRVGTGELFF
v_gene: TRBV6-5; j_gene: TRBJ1-2; CDR3aa: CASSYSGRYGYTF
v_gene: TRBV4-2; j_gene: TRBJ2-7; CDR3aa: CASSLTGGSDEQYF
v_gene: TRBV27; j_gene: TRBJ2-2; CDR3aa: CASRDPVVIGGELFF
v_gene: TRBV6-5; j_gene: TRBJ2-2; CDR3aa: CASSYSGAGRQDTGELFF
v_gene: TRBV5-1; j_gene: TRBJ2-1; CDR3aa: CASRSLSYNEQFF
v_gene: TRBV11-2; j_gene: TRBJ1-1; CDR3aa: CASSLDIRLNTEAFF
v_gene: TRBV19; j_gene: TRBJ1-2; CDR3aa: CASSIEEARGYTF
v_gene: TRBV4-3; j_gene: TRBJ2-3; CDR3aa: CASSQGGLGSDTQYF
v_gene: TRBV12-3/TRBV12-4; j_gene: TRBJ2-1; CDR3aa: CASSFGTTNEQFF
v_gene: TRBV4-3; j_gene: TRBJ2-5; CDR3aa: CASSPGPGLADQETQYF
v_gene: TRBV20-1; j_gene: TRBJ2-1; CDR3aa: CSARDRGTKTSNEQFF
v_gene: TRBV9; j_gene: TRBJ1-1; CDR3aa: CASSTETNTEAFF
v_gene: TRBV15; j_gene: TRBJ1-6; CDR3aa: CATSRGDAPRRNSPLHF